This passage covers 32 T cell receptor beta chains from one sample sequenced in a study of cytomegalovirus exposure and HLA in healthy donors. Measured with immunoSEQ multiplex PCR; TCRdb has only the in-frame clones, and not every one. Of 150,000 to 200,000 clones in the sample, 70% to 90% were seen once. The sequencing sample was made of PBMCs. All receptors come from a man aged 25 to 40 in good health and CMV-seropositive.

The rearrangement uses TRBV5-1 and TRBJ2-3, with 13 bases lining up with TRBD2. The J segment lost 2 bases and the V segment lost 4 bases, leaving 4 bases of the junction unmatched. Germline CDR1 and CDR2: SGHRS and YFSETQ. There are 16 residues in the CDR3. CDR3 loop: CASSNGLAGVTDTQYF. The CDR3 DNA sequence: TGCGCCAGCAGCAACGGACTAGCGGGGGTCACAGATACGCAGTATTTT.

This chain connects TRBV27 to TRBJ2-7; 7 bases match TRBD2. J lost 6 bases, V lost 5 bases, and 13 bases had no gene match. Germline values: CDR1 MNHEY, CDR2 SMNVEV (reference sequence). CDR3 length: 15 amino acids. The chain's CDR3 is CASSPTSAWTGEQYF. In DNA form, the CDR3 reads TGTGCCAGCAGTCCTACTAGCGCCTGGACCGGCGAGCAGTACTTC.

This chain joins TRBV2 and TRBJ2-1; the match to TRBD2 covers 7 bases. CDR3 size: 15 residues. Unmatched junction bases numbered 4, after V lost 3 bases and J lost 2 bases. Germline CDR1 SNHLY, CDR2 FYNNEI. The CDR3 bases are TGTGCCAGCAGTGAGCGCGGGGGACCCTACAATGAGCAGTTCTTC. Encoded protein: CASSERGGPYNEQFF. The full variable domain, completed using reference TRBV2 and TRBJ2-1, is EPEVTQTPSHQVTQMGQEVILRCVPISNHLYFYWYRQILGQKVEFLVSFYNNEISEKSEIFDDQFSVERPDGSNFTLKIRSTKLEDSAMYFCASSERGGPYNEQFFGPGTRLTVL.

This clone was seen only a few times. The V and J genes are TRBV10-3 and TRBJ2-1; D remains unclear. Per germline, CDR1 ENHRY and CDR2 SYGVKD. This CDR3 spans 13 amino acids. Between the trimmed V and J ends, which lost 10 bases and 2 bases, there was a span of 12 bases. CDR3 DNA: TGTGCCAACCAAGAAACAGCCTACAATGAGCAGTTCTTC. Protein: CANQETAYNEQFF.

J is TRBJ2-7 and V is TRBV5-1, with 7 positions matching TRBD1. This CDR3 has 15 amino acids. Losses at the gene ends were 4 bases for V and 1 base for J; bases not matched to a gene: 8. CDR1 and CDR2 from the germline V gene are SGHRS and YFSETQ. CDR3 in amino acids: CASSPRTGASYEQYF. The CDR3 region has the DNA TGCGCCAGCAGCCCACGGACAGGAGCTTCCTACGAGCAGTACTTC. The full variable domain, completed using reference TRBV5-1 and TRBJ2-7, is KAGVTQTPRYLIKTRGQQVTLSCSPISGHRSVSWYQQTPGQGLQFLFEYFSETQRNKGNFPGRFSGRQFSNSRSEMNVSTLELGDSALYLCASSPRTGASYEQYFGPGTRLTVT.

Only one count was recorded for this clone. The genes are TRBV12-2 and TRBJ2-7; TRBD2 reflects the table's D call only, with no check against the DNA. TRBV12-2 represents a pseudogene. The CDR3 loop spans 16 amino acids. CDR3 nucleotides: TGTGCAAGTCGCTTTCAGACCGGACTGAACACCTACGAGCAGTACTTC. Translating gives CASRFQTGLNTYEQYF.

Written as DNA, the CDR3 is TGCGCCAGCAGCCTTGGGGAGGGGGGCTACGAGCAGTACTTC. Protein: CASSLGEGGYEQYF. This chain links TRBV4-1 with TRBJ2-7, with a weak D call TRBD2 (7 bases). Germline loops: CDR1 MGHRA, CDR2 YSYEKL. V was cut by 4 bases and J by 3 bases, with 13 bases left in between. The CDR3 extends over 14 amino acids.

Here the CDR3 reads CAISDRNNSPLHF. DNA for the CDR3: TGTGCCATCTCGGACAGAAATAATTCACCCCTCCACTTT. V usage is TRBV10-3 and J usage is TRBJ1-6; possibly TRBD1 for D (6 bases). V lost 8 bases and J lost 5, with 10 bases in between. Germline V lookup: CDR1 ENHRY, CDR2 SYGVKD. This CDR3 contains 13 residues.

This rearrangement joins TRBV12-5 to TRBJ1-5; 10 nucleotides align to TRBD1. The CDR3 has 19 amino acids. V shed 6 bases and J 4 bases; nucleotides not matched to a gene: 18. Looked up from germline, CDR1 is LGHNT and CDR2 is FRNRAP. CDR3 sequence: CASGAGTGVSGSQNQPQHF. CDR3 nucleotide sequence: TGTGCTAGTGGAGCCGGGACAGGGGTTAGCGGTAGCCAAAATCAGCCCCAGCATTTT.

The chain joins TRBV7-2 to TRBJ1-1, with D perhaps TRBD1 (6 bases). Germline assignment: CDR1 SGHTA and CDR2 FQGNSA. The V end was cut by 3 bases, the J end by 4 bases, with 12 bases between. The CDR3 loop spans 14 amino acids. CDR3 amino acids: CASSFGGLGTEAFF. The CDR3 DNA follows: TGTGCCAGCAGCTTCGGGGGGCTCGGCACTGAAGCTTTCTTT.

This CDR3 reads CASSPGQGGNSPLHF. The CDR3 DNA follows: TGTGCCAGCAGCCCGGGACAGGGAGGTAATTCACCCCTCCACTTT. The chain employs TRBV7-8 and TRBJ1-6; 9 bases align to TRBD1. J lost 6 bases, V lost 5 bases, and 5 bases had no gene match. This CDR3 comprises 15 residues. Germline V gene data show CDR1 as SGHVS and CDR2 as FQNEAQ.

The chain is built from TRBV18 and TRBJ1-3; perhaps TRBD1 as D (6 bases). V was clipped by 5 bases and J by 2 bases, with 13 bases between them. This CDR3 comprises 15 residues. The germline V gene has CDR1 KGHSH and CDR2 LQKENI. The CDR3 is CASSIQGLPGNTIYF. The CDR3 DNA reads TGTGCCAGCTCAATTCAGGGGTTACCTGGAAACACCATATATTTT.

The chain uses TRBV27 and TRBJ1-5, with D maybe TRBD1 (6 bases). Trimming took off 4 bases at V and 4 bases at J, with 14 bases between the two ends. The CDR3 consists of 15 residues. Germline loops: CDR1 MNHEY, CDR2 SMNVEV (reference sequence). The CDR3 region is CASSYQGGWNQPQHF. The CDR3 nucleotides are TGTGCCAGCAGTTACCAAGGGGGTTGGAATCAGCCCCAGCATTTT.

V and J are TRBV4-3 and TRBJ1-1, with 7 positions matching TRBD1. CDR1 is LGHNA, CDR2 YSLEER, per germline. CDR3 length: 17 amino acids. V trimming: 0 bases; J trimming: 6 bases; junction bases outside the gene matches: 13. This chain's CDR3 is CASSQDRGSRGIAEAFF. The CDR3 bases are TGCGCCAGCAGCCAAGATCGTGGGTCCAGGGGGATCGCTGAAGCTTTCTTT.

The rearrangement links TRBV10-1 to TRBJ2-7, with a weak D call TRBD1 (5 bases). The CDR3 extends over 12 amino acids. From germline, CDR1 is WNHNN and CDR2 SYGVQD (reference sequence). The germline V and J ends were trimmed by 8 bases and 4 bases, with 12 bases remaining between them. The CDR3 protein is CASSPRGYEQYF. CDR3 DNA sequence: TGCGCCAGCTCCCCAAGGGGTTACGAGCAGTACTTC.

Points on this clone: At one end the junction does not follow the germline gene, possibly because of a read error. The chain employs TRBV7-7 and TRBJ2-5; D possibly corresponds to TRBD1 (6 bases). The V gene's germline CDR1 is SSHAT and CDR2 FNYEAQ (reference sequence). The CDR3 consists of 13 residues. The CDR3 region has the DNA TGTGCTAGCAGCTTACAGGGACAAGAGACCCAGTACTTC. Its protein product is CASSLQGQETQYF.

The rearrangement joins TRBV6-5 to TRBJ2-4; 8 nucleotides line up with TRBD1. Trimming at V came to 6 bases and at J to 7 bases, leaving 11 bases not matched to a gene. Germline V gene sequence: CDR1 MNHEY, CDR2 SVGAGI. This CDR3 has 15 residues. CDR3 bases: TGTGCCAGCAGAATGGCAACAGGGGGTATGAACATTCAGTACTTC. Amino acids: CASRMATGGMNIQYF.

J is TRBJ2-7 and V is TRBV27; D might be TRBD2 (6 bases). Trimming shortened V by 8 bases and J by 4 bases, and 12 bases separated the two germline ends. Germline lookup yields CDR1 MNHEY and CDR2 SMNVEV (reference sequence). CDR3 length equals 12 residues. The CDR3 DNA is TGTGCCAGCTGGGAGGTCAGTTACGAGCAGTACTTC. Amino acids: CASWEVSYEQYF.

The rearrangement uses TRBV4-3 and TRBJ2-3; the match to TRBD2 covers 9 bases. Germline V gene sequence: CDR1 LGHNA, CDR2 YSLEER. The CDR3 consists of 15 residues. J was trimmed by 2 bases and V by 4 bases; bases with no gene match: 4. Written as DNA, the CDR3 is TGCGCCAGCAGCCCACTAGCGGGCCTCACAGATACGCAGTATTTT. Translation: CASSPLAGLTDTQYF.

The chain carries TRBV2 and TRBJ2-2; no clear D. Trimming took 3 bases from V and 3 from J, leaving 11 bases between them. Germline-derived CDR1 and CDR2 are SNHLY and FYNNEI. The CDR3 runs 15 residues. The CDR3 DNA reads TGTGCCAGCAGTGAGGAGCGAATAGACACCGGGGAGCTGTTTTTT. Translating gives CASSEERIDTGELFF.

The chain recombines TRBV7-6 with TRBJ1-1; possibly TRBD1 for D (6 bases). There are 16 residues in the CDR3. The ends were cut back, 3 bases at V and 4 bases at J, with 18 bases in the middle. Per the germline V gene, CDR1 is SGHVS and CDR2 is FNYEAQ. CDR3 in amino acids: CASSLRTGTSGTEAFF. The CDR3 region has the DNA TGTGCCAGCAGCTTGAGAACCGGGACATCAGGCACTGAAGCTTTCTTT.

The chain links TRBV19 to TRBJ1-5, with TRBD1 matching over 9 bases. The V gene end was trimmed by 5 bases and the J gene end by 5 bases; junction bases not matched to a gene: 10. The CDR3 totals 16 residues. CDR1 is LNHDA and CDR2 is SQIVND in the germline V gene (reference sequence). CDR3 nucleotides: TGTGCCAGTAGTCCGGAGAACGGACAGGGGCATCAGCCCCAGCATTTT. As protein: CASSPENGQGHQPQHF.

The genes are TRBV5-6 and TRBJ2-5, with D maybe TRBD2 (6 bases). Germline V gene sequence: CDR1 SGHDT, CDR2 YYEEEE. The CDR3 length is 16 residues. Trimming pared 0 bases from V and 5 bases from J, leaving 17 bases between. DNA of the CDR3: TGTGCCAGCAGCTTGGCCAGGGCTAGCCGGGGGGAGACCCAGTACTTC. Its translation is CASSLARASRGETQYF.

This chain uses TRBV4-3 with TRBJ1-6; D gene uncertain. The CDR3 sequence is 15 residues long. The germline gives CDR1 LGHNA, CDR2 YSLEER. V was cut by 1 base and J by 9 bases, with 13 bases left in between. This CDR3 is CASSQVGVWSSPLHF. The CDR3 bases are TGCGCCAGCAGCCAAGTCGGGGTCTGGAGTTCACCCCTCCACTTT.

This chain connects TRBV6-5 to TRBJ2-7; TRBD2 agrees at 11 bases. The CDR3 contains 15 residues. V lost 3 bases and J lost 1; bases outside the gene matches: 2. Germline values: CDR1 MNHEY, CDR2 SVGAGI. CDR3 sequence: CASSYLAGGSYEQYF. The DNA for the CDR3 is TGTGCCAGCAGTTATCTAGCGGGGGGTTCCTACGAGCAGTACTTC.

This clone showed up just once. This rearrangement joins TRBV27 to TRBJ1-2; D call uncertain. CDR1 and CDR2 (germline): MNHEY, SMNVEV (reference sequence). This CDR3 region has 14 residues. V lost 2 bases to trimming and J lost 5 bases, with 12 bases between them. DNA for the CDR3: TGTGCCAGCAGTTTAAGCCCGCGGGGTTATGGCTACACCTTC. Its protein product is CASSLSPRGYGYTF.

The rearrangement uses TRBV4-2 and TRBJ2-7; 9 nucleotides align to TRBD2. V lost 1 base and J lost 3; bases outside the gene matches: 4. Germline V gene data show CDR1 as LGHNA and CDR2 as YNFKEQ. The CDR3 covers 15 residues. CDR3 sequence reads: CASSQAVAGDYEQYF. The DNA of the CDR3 is TGTGCCAGCAGCCAAGCGGTAGCGGGGGACTACGAGCAGTACTTC.

This chain connects TRBV27 to TRBJ1-2; 10 nucleotides agree with TRBD1. Per germline, CDR1 MNHEY and CDR2 SMNVEV (reference sequence). V shed 2 bases, J shed 4 bases, and the junction held 4 bases outside the gene matches. The CDR3 is made up of 15 amino acids. DNA for the CDR3: TGTGCCAGCAGTTTAGGACAGGGGGTATTCTATGGCTACACCTTC. Its protein product is CASSLGQGVFYGYTF.

V usage is TRBV6-1 and J usage is TRBJ2-1, with a weak D call TRBD2 (5 bases). From germline, CDR1 is MNHNS and CDR2 SASEGT. The V gene lost 3 bases and the J gene lost 6 bases, with 18 bases spanning the gap. This CDR3 spans 16 amino acids. This chain's CDR3 is CASSEPASIPSNEQFF. CDR3 nucleotides: TGTGCCAGCAGTGAGCCAGCTAGCATTCCCTCCAATGAGCAGTTCTTC.

This clone came up a few times. The chain combines TRBV4-1 with TRBJ2-5; no clear D. From germline, CDR1 is MGHRA and CDR2 YSYEKL. This CDR3 comprises 13 residues. Between the trimmed V and J ends, which lost 2 bases and 5 bases, there was a span of 9 bases. CDR3 nucleotides: TGCGCCAGCAGCCAATTCGGTACGGAGACCCAGTACTTC. Protein: CASSQFGTETQYF.

The rearrangement joins TRBV11-3 to TRBJ1-2, with 7 bases lining up with TRBD1. The V segment lost 8 bases and the J segment 5 bases; nucleotides outside the gene matches: 5. The CDR3 totals 12 residues. The V gene's germline CDR1 is SGHNT and CDR2 YENEEA. In DNA, the CDR3 is TGTGCCAGCCTCAAGGGGGCGTATGGCTACACCTTC. As protein: CASLKGAYGYTF.

The rearrangement joins TRBV4-3 to TRBJ2-7; D is uncertain. The CDR3 consists of 17 residues. The ends were cut back, 0 bases at V and 2 bases at J, with 17 bases in the middle. Germline lookup yields CDR1 LGHNA and CDR2 YSLEER. The CDR3 DNA reads as TGCGCCAGCAGCCAAGATGTGCACGCGGTCCTTCCCTACGAGCAGTACTTC. Translating it yields CASSQDVHAVLPYEQYF.